These T cell receptor beta chains were read from a single sample in a study of Ad26.COV2.S vaccination and SARS-CoV-2 variants. Only in-frame clones appear in the TCRdb table, and some are missing; sequencing was by immunoSEQ multiplex PCR. The sample has about 350,000 clones; about 89% are singletons. This specimen was peripheral blood, taken in a trial of Ad26.COV2.S vaccine versus placebo. Receptors originate from a person between 18 and 65 years old who received the Ad26.COV2.S COVID-19 vaccine or a placebo. CDR3s include the opening cysteine and the closing phenylalanine or tryptophan. D genes are given only for firm matches.

>TRBJ1-2|TRBV16|-
CASSQSGWDGKSGYTF
>TRBJ2-3|TRBV19|TRBD2
CASSPQASGLTDTQYF
>TRBJ1-3|TRBV9|-
CASSAIQGGGNTIYF
>TRBJ2-5|TRBV12-3/TRBV12-4|-
CASSPHQETQYF
>TRBJ2-1|TRBV2|TRBD2
CASSEGRASGIDEQFF
>TRBJ2-7|TRBV7-2|TRBD1
CASSPTGGRQEQYF
>TRBJ2-7|TRBV2|TRBD2
CASKDSGRTGGYEQYF
>TRBJ2-1|TRBV7-9|TRBD2
CASSSSGLGAHNEQFF
>TRBJ2-1|TRBV11-1|-
CASSSGLIEQFF
>TRBJ2-7|TRBV28|TRBD2
CASSNLTSGWAPTYEQYF
>TRBJ2-1|TRBV15|-
CATSRDGGSSYNEQFF
>TRBJ2-5|TRBV7-6|TRBD2
CASSLVAAGGIETQYF
>TRBJ2-1|TRBV9|TRBD2
CASSATSDTYNEQFF
>TRBJ2-2|TRBV9|TRBD2
CASSVGGGASGELFF
>TRBJ2-5|TRBV5-1|TRBD1
CASSLEQGGMETQYF
>TRBJ1-2|TRBV6-2/TRBV6-3|-
CASSYPQSWYTF
>TRBJ1-2|TRBV9|-
CASSPGSDTNYGYTF